This paragraph covers one T cell receptor beta chain sequence. Its target is not known. The entry originates in a study of T cell responses to AZD1222 COVID-19 vaccine. General study findings and limits: At baseline, just five or six AZD1222 recipients tested seropositive. Across spike, vaccine-associated CD4 TCRs were found, dominant at 160-218 and 743-854. Spike-specific TCR breadth and depth grew following two AZD1222 doses.

Germline CDR1 reads LNHDA; CDR2 reads SQIVND (reference sequence). With V trimmed by 4 bases and J by 5 bases, 7 bases remained unmatched. The CDR3 is 14 amino acids. Profiling relied on immunoSEQ multiplex PCR, and the TCRdb table lists in-frame clones only, not all of them. Among roughly 80,000 clones listed, 90% were seen once. Pooled samples include second doses given at about 4 or 12 weeks. The sample in question was peripheral blood, obtained 28 days after the second AZD1222 dose. The TCR originated in an adult who received the AZD1222 COVID-19 vaccine. The rearrangement uses TRBV19 and TRBJ2-7; 8 nucleotides agree with TRBD1. The CDR3 region has the DNA TGTGCCAGTAGTAACGGACAGGGCACCCACGAGCAGTACTTC. Amino acid sequence: CASSNGQGTHEQYF.